A selection of T cell receptor beta chains follows, all from one sample in a study of shared clonotypes between healthy human individuals. Data came from immunoSEQ multiplex PCR; TCRdb stores just in-frame clones and leaves some out. Here the sample spans approximately 740,000 clones, almost 95% being singletons. Sequenced: naive CD8+ T cells sorted from blood. The receptors derive from a man younger than 45 in good health. The CDR3 runs from the conserved cysteine through the conserved F or W. A D gene is named only where the DNA matches it firmly. Size values are once, few and many counts, or a class for expanded clones, and some rows have none.

size	J	V	D	CDR3	DNA
-	TRBJ2-5	TRBV9	TRBD2	CASSAGRDGGETQYF	TGTGCCAGTTCAGCGGGGAGGGACGGCGGAGAGACCCAGTACTTC
-	TRBJ2-7	TRBV13	TRBD1	CASSLMDRGFYF	TGTGCCAGCAGCTTAATGGACAGGGGTTTCTACTTC
-	TRBJ1-1	TRBV6-1	-	CASSEVMGERNTEAFF	TGTGCCAGCAGTGAAGTCATGGGGGAACGTAACACTGAAGCTTTCTTT
-	TRBJ2-7	TRBV30	-	CAWSPPSAALGF	TGTGCCTGGAGCCCCCCGAGCGCTGCTTTGGGCTTC
-	TRBJ2-1	TRBV27	-	CASSLERYNEQFF	TGTGCCAGCAGTTTGGAGCGTTACAATGAGCAGTTCTTC
-	TRBJ1-1	TRBV2	-	CASTPPATNTEAFF	TGTGCCAGCACTCCCCCGGCGACGAACACTGAAGCTTTCTTT
once	TRBJ2-7	TRBV28	-	CASSLRMASGTSRYF	TGTGCCAGCAGTTTACGGATGGCATCCGGGACGAGCCGCTACTTC
-	TRBJ2-1	TRBV18	TRBD2	CASSPLLAGESNEQFF	TGTGCCAGCTCACCCCTACTAGCGGGAGAGTCAAATGAGCAGTTCTTC
-	TRBJ2-1	TRBV18	-	CASSNRELNEQFF	TGTGCCAGCTCCAACCGGGAACTCAATGAGCAGTTCTTC
-	TRBJ2-1	TRBV29-1	TRBD2	CSVEGSSGRSYDNEQFF	TGCAGCGTCGAAGGGTCCAGCGGGAGGTCATATGACAATGAGCAGTTCTTC
-	TRBJ1-5	TRBV19	-	CASSLINQPQHF	TGTGCCAGTAGTTTGATAAATCAGCCCCAGCATTTT
-	TRBJ2-7	TRBV28	-	CASSPAPYEQYF	TGTGCCAGCAGCCCCGCTCCCTACGAGCAGTACTTC
-	TRBJ1-1	TRBV13	TRBD1	CASSRFRDRERGTEAFF	TGTGCCAGCAGCCGGTTCCGGGACAGGGAACGGGGCACTGAAGCTTTCTTT
-	TRBJ2-6	TRBV9	-	CASSVGGTGANVLTF	TGTGCCAGCAGCGTTGGGGGTACTGGGGCCAACGTCCTGACTTTC
-	TRBJ2-1	TRBV7-9	-	CASSSSRGPDSNEQFF	TGTGCCAGCAGCTCTAGCCGAGGACCTGACAGCAATGAGCAGTTCTTC
-	TRBJ2-7	TRBV10-2	TRBD2	CASSDPGLAGAEQYF	TGCGCCAGCAGTGATCCCGGACTAGCGGGAGCCGAGCAGTACTTC
-	TRBJ2-7	TRBV14	-	CASSQIRDPPYEQYF	TGTGCCAGCAGCCAAATCAGAGACCCCCCCTACGAGCAGTACTTC
-	TRBJ1-2	TRBV27	-	CASSSPKGQGTNYGYTF	TGTGCCAGCAGTTCACCTAAGGGGCAGGGTACTAACTATGGCTACACCTTC
-	TRBJ2-7	TRBV27	-	CASSFTNPSYEQYF	TGTGCCAGCAGTTTTACTAACCCGAGCTACGAGCAGTACTTC
-	TRBJ2-3	TRBV29-1	-	CSQSTRGSTDTQYF	TGCAGCCAATCGACGCGGGGATCCACAGATACGCAGTATTTT
-	TRBJ2-2	TRBV5-1	TRBD1	CASRLGQGGTGELFF	TGCGCCAGCCGGCTGGGACAGGGCGGGACCGGGGAGCTGTTTTTT
-	TRBJ2-7	TRBV28	-	CASSLLRHHEQYF	TGTGCCAGCAGTTTACTCCGACACCACGAGCAGTACTTC
-	TRBJ1-5	TRBV7-9	TRBD1	CAVGGTANSNQPQHF	TGTGCCGTAGGGGGGACAGCAAATAGCAATCAGCCCCAGCATTTT
-	TRBJ2-5	TRBV5-1	TRBD2	CASSLVPGGGETQYF	TGCGCCAGCAGCTTGGTTCCGGGAGGAGGGGAGACCCAGTACTTC
once	TRBJ2-5	TRBV25-1	-	CASSGIVTDQETQYF	TGTGCCAGCAGCGGAATAGTGACAGACCAAGAGACCCAGTACTTC
-	TRBJ2-7	TRBV19	TRBD2	CASSIEAGVGYEQYF	TGTGCCAGTAGTATTGAGGCGGGAGTTGGCTACGAGCAGTACTTC
once	TRBJ2-7	TRBV9	TRBD1	CASSPSGQGAVSYEQYF	TGTGCCAGCAGCCCTAGTGGGCAGGGGGCGGTTTCCTACGAGCAGTACTTC
-	TRBJ2-7	TRBV7-8	TRBD2	CASSQGLAGGFSYEQYF	TGTGCCAGCAGCCAAGGACTAGCGGGAGGGTTTTCCTACGAGCAGTACTTC
-	TRBJ2-7	TRBV2	TRBD2	CASSTGTSGYEQYF	TGTGCCAGCAGCACTGGGACTAGCGGCTACGAGCAGTACTTC
-	TRBJ2-1	TRBV7-9	TRBD2	CASSLGGLAGGLYNEQFF	TGTGCCAGCAGCTTAGGAGGACTAGCGGGAGGGCTATACAATGAGCAGTTCTTC
-	TRBJ2-5	TRBV19	-	CASSYGGETQYF	TGTGCCTCAAGTTACGGCGGTGAGACCCAGTACTTC
-	TRBJ2-3	TRBV11-2	TRBD2	CASSPSGTSGYTDTQYF	TGTGCCAGCAGCCCATCCGGGACTAGCGGGTATACAGATACGCAGTATTTT
-	TRBJ2-1	TRBV4-3	TRBD2	CASSQGLADNEQFF	TGCGCCAGCAGCCAAGGTCTAGCGGACAATGAGCAGTTCTTC
-	TRBJ2-3	TRBV27	-	CASSLEPGGGTDTQYF	TGTGCCAGCAGTTTAGAGCCTGGAGGGGGCACAGATACGCAGTATTTT
-	TRBJ1-2	TRBV19	TRBD1	CASSRRQGNGHYGYTF	TGTGCCAGTAGTAGACGACAGGGGAACGGTCACTATGGCTACACCTTC
-	TRBJ2-3	TRBV6-5	-	CASSYVYRSTDTQYF	TGTGCCAGCAGTTACGTATACCGGAGCACAGATACGCAGTATTTT
-	TRBJ1-3	TRBV11-2	TRBD1	CASSLWDSSGNTIYF	TGTGCCAGCAGCTTGTGGGACAGCTCTGGAAACACCATATATTTT
-	TRBJ2-7	TRBV9	TRBD2	CASSSGGDTTYEQYF	TGTGCCAGCAGCTCGGGGGGGGACACGACCTACGAGCAGTACTTC
-	TRBJ1-2	TRBV9	-	CASRDRGQGDIDGYTF	TGTGCCAGCAGAGACCGGGGCCAGGGAGATATCGATGGCTACACCTTC
-	TRBJ2-3	TRBV7-9	TRBD2	CASSSKTSGSGLSDTQYF	TGTGCCAGCAGCTCGAAGACTAGCGGCAGTGGGTTGAGCGATACGCAGTATTTT
-	TRBJ2-5	TRBV30	TRBD1	CACSPDRAETQYF	TGTGCCTGTTCCCCCGACAGGGCAGAGACCCAGTACTTC
-	TRBJ1-1	TRBV9	-	CASSAPIKGEGTEAFF	TGTGCCAGCAGCGCCCCCATTAAAGGGGAAGGCACTGAAGCTTTCTTT
-	TRBJ2-5	TRBV7-6	TRBD2	CASSLGLAGGVTEETQYF	TGTGCCAGCAGCTTAGGACTAGCGGGAGGGGTCACAGAAGAGACCCAGTACTTC
-	TRBJ2-1	TRBV28	TRBD2	CASSKRDSYNEQFF	TGTGCCAGCAGCAAGCGGGACTCCTACAATGAGCAGTTCTTC
-	TRBJ2-3	TRBV15	TRBD1	CATSGPRDSLRSDTQYF	TGTGCCACCAGCGGGCCCCGGGACAGCCTACGGTCAGATACGCAGTATTTT
-	TRBJ2-1	TRBV7-9	TRBD2	CASSRIPGGFPRTYNEQFF	TGTGCCAGCAGCCGCATTCCGGGAGGCTTCCCGCGGACCTACAATGAGCAGTTCTTC
-	TRBJ2-1	TRBV4-1	TRBD2	CASSQAGGADEQFF	TGCGCCAGCAGCCAAGCGGGAGGCGCGGATGAGCAGTTCTTC